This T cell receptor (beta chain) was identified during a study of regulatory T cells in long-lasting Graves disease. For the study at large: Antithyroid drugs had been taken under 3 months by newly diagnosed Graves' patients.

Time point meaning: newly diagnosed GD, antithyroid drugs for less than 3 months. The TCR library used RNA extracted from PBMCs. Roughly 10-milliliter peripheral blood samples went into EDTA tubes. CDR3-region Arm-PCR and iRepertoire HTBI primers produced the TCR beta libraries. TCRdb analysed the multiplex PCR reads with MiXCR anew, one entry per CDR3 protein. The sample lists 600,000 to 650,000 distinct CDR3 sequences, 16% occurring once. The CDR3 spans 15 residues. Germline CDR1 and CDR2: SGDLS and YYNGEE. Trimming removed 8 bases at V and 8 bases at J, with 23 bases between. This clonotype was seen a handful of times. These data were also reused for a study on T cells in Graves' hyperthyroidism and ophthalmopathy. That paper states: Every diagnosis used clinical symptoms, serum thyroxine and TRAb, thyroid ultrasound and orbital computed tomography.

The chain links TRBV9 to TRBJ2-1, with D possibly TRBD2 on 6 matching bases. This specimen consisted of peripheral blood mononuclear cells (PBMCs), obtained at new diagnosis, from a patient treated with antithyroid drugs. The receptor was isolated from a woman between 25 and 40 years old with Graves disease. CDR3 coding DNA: TGTGCCAGTTCCCGGGGGAGTATATCGAGGGATGAGCAGTTCTTC. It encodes CASSRGSISRDEQFF.